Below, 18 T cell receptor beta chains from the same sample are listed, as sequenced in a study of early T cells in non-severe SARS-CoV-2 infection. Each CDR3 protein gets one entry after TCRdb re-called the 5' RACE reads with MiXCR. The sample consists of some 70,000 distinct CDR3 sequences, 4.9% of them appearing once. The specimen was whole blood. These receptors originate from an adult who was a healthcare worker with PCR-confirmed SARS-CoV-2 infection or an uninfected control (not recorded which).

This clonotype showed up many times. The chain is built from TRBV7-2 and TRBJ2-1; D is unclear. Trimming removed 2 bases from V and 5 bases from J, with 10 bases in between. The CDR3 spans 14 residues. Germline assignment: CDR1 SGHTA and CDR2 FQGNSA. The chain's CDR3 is CASSLIASDNEQFF. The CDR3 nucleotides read TGTGCCAGCAGCTTAATCGCTTCCGACAATGAGCAGTTCTTC. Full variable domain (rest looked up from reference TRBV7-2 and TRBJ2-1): GAGVSQSPSNKVTEKGKDVELRCDPISGHTALYWYRQSLGQGLEFLIYFQGNSAPDKSGLPSDRFSAERTGGSVSTLTIQRTQQEDSAVYLCASSLIASDNEQFFGPGTRLTVL.

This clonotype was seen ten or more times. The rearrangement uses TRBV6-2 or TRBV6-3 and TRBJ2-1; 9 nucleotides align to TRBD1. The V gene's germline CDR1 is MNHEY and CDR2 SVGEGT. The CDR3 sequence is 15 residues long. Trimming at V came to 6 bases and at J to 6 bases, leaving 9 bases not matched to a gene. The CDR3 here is CASRPTGGFSNEQFF. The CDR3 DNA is TGTGCCAGCAGACCTACAGGGGGCTTCTCCAATGAGCAGTTCTTC.

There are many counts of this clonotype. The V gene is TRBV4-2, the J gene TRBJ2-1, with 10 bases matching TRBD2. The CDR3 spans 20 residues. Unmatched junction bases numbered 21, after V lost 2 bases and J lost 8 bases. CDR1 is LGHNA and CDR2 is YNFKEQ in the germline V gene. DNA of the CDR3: TGTGCCAGCAGCCAAACCCAGCCAGCGGGAGGGCCAAGGGTCCTTGATGAGCAGTTCTTC. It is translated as CASSQTQPAGGPRVLDEQFF.

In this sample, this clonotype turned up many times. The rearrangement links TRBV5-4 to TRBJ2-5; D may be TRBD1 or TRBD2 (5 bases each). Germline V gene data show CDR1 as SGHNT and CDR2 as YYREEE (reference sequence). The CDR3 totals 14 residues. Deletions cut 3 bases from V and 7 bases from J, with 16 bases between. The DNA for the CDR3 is TGTGCCAGCAGCTCTCCGGGACCCCAACGGACCCAGTACTTC. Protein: CASSSPGPQRTQYF.

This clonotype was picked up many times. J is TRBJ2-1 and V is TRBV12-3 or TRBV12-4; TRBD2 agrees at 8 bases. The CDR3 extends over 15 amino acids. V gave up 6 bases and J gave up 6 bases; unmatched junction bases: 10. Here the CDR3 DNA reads TGTGCCAGCAGAGCTAGCGGGTTGGGGGCCAATGAGCAGTTCTTC. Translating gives CASRASGLGANEQFF.

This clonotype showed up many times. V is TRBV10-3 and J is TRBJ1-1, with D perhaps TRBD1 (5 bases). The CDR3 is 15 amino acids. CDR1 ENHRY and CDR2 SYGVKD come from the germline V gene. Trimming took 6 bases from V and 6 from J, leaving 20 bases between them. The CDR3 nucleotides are TGTGCCATCAGCGCTCTTCAGGGTTCTCGCGCTGAAGCTTTCTTT. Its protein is CAISALQGSRAEAFF.

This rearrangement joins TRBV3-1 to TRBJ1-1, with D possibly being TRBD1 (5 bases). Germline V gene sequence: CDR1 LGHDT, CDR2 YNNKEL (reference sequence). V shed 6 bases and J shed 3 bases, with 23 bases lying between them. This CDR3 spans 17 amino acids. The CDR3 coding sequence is TGTGCCAGCAGACCCAGGCGAGGATTGCCGGGGGACACTGAAGCTTTCTTT. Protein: CASRPRRGLPGDTEAFF.

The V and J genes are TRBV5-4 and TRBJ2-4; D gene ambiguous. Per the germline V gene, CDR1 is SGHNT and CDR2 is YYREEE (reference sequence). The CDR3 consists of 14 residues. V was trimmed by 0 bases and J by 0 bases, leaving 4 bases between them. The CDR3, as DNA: TGTGCCAGCAGCTTGGACCTAGCCAAAAACATTCAGTACTTC. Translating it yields CASSLDLAKNIQYF.

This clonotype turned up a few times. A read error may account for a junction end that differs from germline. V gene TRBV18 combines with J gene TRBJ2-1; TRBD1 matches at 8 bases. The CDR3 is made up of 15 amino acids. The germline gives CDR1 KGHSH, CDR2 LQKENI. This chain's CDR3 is CASSPRQGQYNEQFF. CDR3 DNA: TGTGCCAGCTCTCCACGACAGGGGCAATACAATGAGCAGTTCTTC.

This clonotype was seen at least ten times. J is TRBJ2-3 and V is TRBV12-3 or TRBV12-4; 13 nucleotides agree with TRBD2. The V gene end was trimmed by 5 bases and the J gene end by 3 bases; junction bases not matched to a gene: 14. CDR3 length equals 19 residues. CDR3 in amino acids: CASSLWGTSGIGGTDTQYF. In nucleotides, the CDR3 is TGTGCCAGCAGTCTCTGGGGGACTAGCGGGATTGGTGGAACAGATACGCAGTATTTT.

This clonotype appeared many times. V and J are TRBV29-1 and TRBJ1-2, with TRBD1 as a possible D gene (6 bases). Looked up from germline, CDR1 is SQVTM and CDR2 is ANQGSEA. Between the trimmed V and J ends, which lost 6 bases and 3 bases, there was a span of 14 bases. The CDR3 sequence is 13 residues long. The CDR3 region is CSVEDPGDYGYTF. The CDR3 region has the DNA TGCAGCGTCGAGGATCCAGGGGACTATGGCTACACCTTC.

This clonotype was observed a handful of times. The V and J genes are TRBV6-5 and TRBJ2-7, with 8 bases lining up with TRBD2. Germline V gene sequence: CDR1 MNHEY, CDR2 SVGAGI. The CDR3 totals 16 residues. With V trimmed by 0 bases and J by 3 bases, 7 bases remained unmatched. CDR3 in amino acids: CASSYSFSRGGYEQYF. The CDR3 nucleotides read TGTGCCAGCAGTTACTCGTTTTCCCGGGGGGGCTACGAGCAGTACTTC.

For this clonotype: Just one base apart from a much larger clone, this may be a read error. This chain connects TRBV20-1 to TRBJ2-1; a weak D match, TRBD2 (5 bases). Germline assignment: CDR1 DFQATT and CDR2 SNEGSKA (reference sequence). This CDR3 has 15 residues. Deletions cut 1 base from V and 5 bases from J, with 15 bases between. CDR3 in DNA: TGCAGTGCTAGAGGTCATACGGGATTCAACAATGAGCAGTTCTTC. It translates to CSARGHTGFNNEQFF.

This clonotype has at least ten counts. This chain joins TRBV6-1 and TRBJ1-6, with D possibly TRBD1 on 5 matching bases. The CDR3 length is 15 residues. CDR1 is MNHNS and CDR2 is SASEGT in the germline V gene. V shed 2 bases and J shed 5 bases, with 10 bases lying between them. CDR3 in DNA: TGTGCCAGCAGTGAACCGACAGACCATAATTCACCCCTCCACTTT. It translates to CASSEPTDHNSPLHF.

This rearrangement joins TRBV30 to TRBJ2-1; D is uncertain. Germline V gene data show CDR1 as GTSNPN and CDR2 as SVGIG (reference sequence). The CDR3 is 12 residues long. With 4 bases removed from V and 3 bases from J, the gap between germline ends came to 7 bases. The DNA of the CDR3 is TGTGCCTGGAAGGATGTCTACAATGAGCAGTTCTTC. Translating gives CAWKDVYNEQFF.

CDR3 DNA: TGCGCCAGCAGCTTGGCCGAATCGGAAGGGCCCCTCGAGCAGTACTTC. Its translation: CASSLAESEGPLEQYF. The V gene is TRBV5-1, the J gene TRBJ2-7; D unresolved. Trimming shortened V by 0 bases and J by 6 bases, and 19 bases separated the two germline ends. The CDR3 extends over 16 amino acids. Germline CDR1 and CDR2: SGHRS and YFSETQ.

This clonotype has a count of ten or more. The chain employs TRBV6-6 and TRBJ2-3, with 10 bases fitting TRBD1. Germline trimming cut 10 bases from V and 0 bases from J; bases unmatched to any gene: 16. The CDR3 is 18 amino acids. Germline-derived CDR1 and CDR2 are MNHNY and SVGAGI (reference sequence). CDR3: CATHSGTGVRSSTDTQYF. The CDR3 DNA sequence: TGTGCCACTCACTCCGGGACAGGGGTGAGGTCTAGCACAGATACGCAGTATTTT.

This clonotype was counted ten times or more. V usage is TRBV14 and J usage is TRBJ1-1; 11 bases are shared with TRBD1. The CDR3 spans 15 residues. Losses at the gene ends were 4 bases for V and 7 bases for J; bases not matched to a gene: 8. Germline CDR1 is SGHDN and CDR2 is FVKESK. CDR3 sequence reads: CASSPRDRGWGEAFF. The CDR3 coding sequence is TGTGCCAGCAGCCCGCGGGACAGGGGGTGGGGTGAAGCTTTCTTT. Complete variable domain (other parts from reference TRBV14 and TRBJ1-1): EAGVTQFPSHSVIEKGQTVTLRCDPISGHDNLYWYRRVMGKEIKFLLHFVKESKQDESGMPNNRFLAERTGGTYSTLKVQPAELEDSGVYFCASSPRDRGWGEAFFGQGTRLTVV.